Below, 4 T cell receptor beta chains from the same sample are listed, as sequenced in a study of shared clonotypes between healthy human individuals. Some clones are missing from TCRdb's copy, which holds only in-frame ones; the method was immunoSEQ multiplex PCR. The sample records 2 million or so clones, 85% to 95% being singletons. Material for sequencing was naive CD4+ T cells sorted from blood. Subset indicated: CD45RA+ positively selected. Receptors were obtained from a man aged 18 to 35 in good health.

Concerning this clone: The identical CDR3 is also encoded by other nucleotide sequences in the sample. V gene TRBV27 combines with J gene TRBJ2-3; 9 nucleotides match TRBD1. This CDR3 has 14 amino acids. Trimming cost V 6 bases and J 3 bases; bases outside gene matches: 4. Germline CDR1 MNHEY, CDR2 SMNVEV (reference sequence). CDR3 DNA: TGTGCCAGCAGACGACAGGGGGGAACAGATACGCAGTATTTT. This sequence encodes CASRRQGGTDTQYF.

The chain is built from TRBV5-1 and TRBJ2-1; TRBD2 aligns across 11 bases. Germline CDR1 reads SGHRS; CDR2 reads YFSETQ. The CDR3 length is 17 residues. Unmatched junction bases numbered 13, after V lost 4 bases and J lost 7 bases. This chain's CDR3 is CASSTPHSGRAPNEQFF. In nucleotides, the CDR3 is TGCGCCAGCAGCACCCCCCATAGCGGGAGGGCCCCGAATGAGCAGTTCTTC.

The chain recombines TRBV7-6 with TRBJ1-5, with D hard to call. V was shortened by 2 bases and J by 9 bases, with 11 bases between the two germline ends. Germline V gene sequence: CDR1 SGHVS, CDR2 FNYEAQ. The CDR3 totals 13 residues. CDR3 DNA: TGTGCCAGCAGCTTACAGTCGAGAGGGCCCCAGCATTTT. Amino acids: CASSLQSRGPQHF.

This clone was recorded once. The gene calls are TRBV4-1 and TRBJ1-2, with D possibly matching TRBD1 (5 bases). The V and J ends lost 1 base and 4 bases respectively, with 13 bases between them. The CDR3 sequence is 15 residues long. Per the germline V gene, CDR1 is MGHRA and CDR2 is YSYEKL. In DNA form, the CDR3 reads TGCGCCAGCAGCCAAGGGGGGGGAGGTGTCTATGGCTACACCTTC. It encodes CASSQGGGGVYGYTF.